This T cell receptor beta chain was captured in a study of blood T cell repertoires in COVID-19. Turning to the study itself: COVID-19 samples, acute and convalescent, were from the United States, Italy and Spain.

Trimming took 3 bases from V and 4 from J, leaving 6 bases between them. The CDR3 is 13 residues long. CDR1 is ENHRY, CDR2 SYGVKD, per germline. Donors in Cohort 3 who had recovered were those with two negative PCRs, healthcare professional clearance, or resolution of their symptoms. Sequenced by immunoSEQ multiplex PCR; TCRdb stores in-frame clones only, minus some. The data hold 330,000 or so clones, with about 92% observed a single time. This receptor was obtained from a woman in her 30s who had recovered from COVID-19. The sequencing input was PBMCs or T cells enriched from blood (not recorded which). The chain joins TRBV10-3 to TRBJ2-2; no reliable D call. The CDR3 reads CAISDRSTGELFF. CDR3 bases: TGTGCCATCAGTGATCGTAGCACCGGGGAGCTGTTTTTT.